The present entry profiles one T cell receptor (beta chain) with its context. The V and J ends lost 4 bases and 4 bases, in that order; junction bases with no gene match: 2. The length of the CDR3 is 13 residues. In germline, CDR1 is SEHNR, CDR2 FQNEAQ (reference sequence). The sample is drawn from a study of blood T cell repertoires in COVID-19. Study in general: Samples taken during acute and convalescent COVID-19 were collected in the United States, Italy and Spain.

Original methodology: Quantification of nucleated cells was approximated via reference gene primer amplification. Assay: immunoSEQ multiplex PCR; the TCRdb copy retains only in-frame clones and omits some. V and J calls and clone size are those listed in that table; D and trimming were worked out from the DNA. Among around 130,000 clones, around four fifths were seen once, and the ten largest hold 9.5% to 13%. The specimen was peripheral blood. This chain joins TRBV7-9 and TRBJ1-1, with 8 bases lining up with TRBD1. The receptor was derived from a human donor in a cohort sampled during active COVID-19. The CDR3 nucleotides read TGTGCCAGCAGCTATACAGGGGGCACTGAAGCTTTCTTT. Its translation: CASSYTGGTEAFF.